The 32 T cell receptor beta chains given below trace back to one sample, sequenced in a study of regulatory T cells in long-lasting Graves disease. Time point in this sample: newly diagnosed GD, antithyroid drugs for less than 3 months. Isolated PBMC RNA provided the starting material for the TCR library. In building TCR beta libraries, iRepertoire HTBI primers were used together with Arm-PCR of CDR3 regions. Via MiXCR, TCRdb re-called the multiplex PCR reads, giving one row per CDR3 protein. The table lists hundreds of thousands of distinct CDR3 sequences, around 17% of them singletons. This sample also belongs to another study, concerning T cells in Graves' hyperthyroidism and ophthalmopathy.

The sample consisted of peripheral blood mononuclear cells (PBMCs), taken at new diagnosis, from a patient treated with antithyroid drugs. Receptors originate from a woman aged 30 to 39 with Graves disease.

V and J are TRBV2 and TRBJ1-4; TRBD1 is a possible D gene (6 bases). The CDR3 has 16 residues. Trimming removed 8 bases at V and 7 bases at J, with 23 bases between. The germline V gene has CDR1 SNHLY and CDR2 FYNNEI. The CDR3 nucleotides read TGTGCCAGCGGCAAGGGGGAGGCATTTCGGAGTGAAAAACTGTTTTTT. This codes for CASGKGEAFRSEKLFF.

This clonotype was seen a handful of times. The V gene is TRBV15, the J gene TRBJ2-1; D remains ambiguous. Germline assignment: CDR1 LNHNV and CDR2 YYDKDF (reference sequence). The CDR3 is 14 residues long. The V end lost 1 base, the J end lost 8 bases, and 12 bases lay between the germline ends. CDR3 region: CATSRGVPRDEQFF. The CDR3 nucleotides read TGTGCCACCAGCAGAGGGGTACCAAGGGATGAGCAGTTCTTC.

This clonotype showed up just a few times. The CDR3 loop is CSATLLASNEQYF. CDR3 nucleotide sequence: TGCAGTGCCACGCTACTAGCAAGTAACGAGCAGTACTTC. The J gene is TRBJ2-7, the V gene TRBV20-1; possible D gene TRBD2, 6 bases. CDR1 is DFQATT, CDR2 SNEGSKA, per germline (reference sequence). Trimming cost V 6 bases and J 5 bases, with 17 bases left between them. The CDR3 loop spans 13 amino acids.

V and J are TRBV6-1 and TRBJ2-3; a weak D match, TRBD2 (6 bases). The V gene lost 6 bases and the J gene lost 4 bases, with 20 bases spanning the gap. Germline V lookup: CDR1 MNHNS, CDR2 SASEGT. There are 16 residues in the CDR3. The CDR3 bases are TGTGCCAGCAGATCCCACGATAGCGGTCTCGCAGATACGCAGTATTTT. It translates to CASRSHDSGLADTQYF.

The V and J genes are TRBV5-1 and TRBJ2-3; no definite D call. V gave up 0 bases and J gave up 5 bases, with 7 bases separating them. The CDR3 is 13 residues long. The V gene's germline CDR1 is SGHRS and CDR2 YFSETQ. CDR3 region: CASSLVPGDTQYF. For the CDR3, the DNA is TGCGCCAGCAGCTTGGTTCCGGGAGATACGCAGTATTTT.

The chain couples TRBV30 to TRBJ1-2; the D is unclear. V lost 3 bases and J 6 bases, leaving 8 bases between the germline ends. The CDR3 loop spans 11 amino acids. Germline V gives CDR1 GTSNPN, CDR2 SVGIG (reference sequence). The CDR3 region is CAWRSGDGYTF. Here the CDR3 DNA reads TGTGCCTGGAGATCTGGCGATGGCTACACCTTC.

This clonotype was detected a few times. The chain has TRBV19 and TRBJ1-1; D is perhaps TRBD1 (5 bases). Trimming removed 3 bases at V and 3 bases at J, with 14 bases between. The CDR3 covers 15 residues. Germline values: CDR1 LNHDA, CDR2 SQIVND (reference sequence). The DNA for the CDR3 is TGTGCCAGTAGTATCAATCCGGGACCACACACTGAAGCTTTCTTT. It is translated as CASSINPGPHTEAFF.

CDR3 residues: CSAEGDIRYEQYF. DNA of the CDR3: TGCAGTGCCGAGGGGGACATAAGATACGAGCAGTACTTC. The rearrangement uses TRBV20-1 and TRBJ2-7; maybe TRBD1 (6 bases). V was pared by 6 bases and J by 4 bases, with 16 bases between. This CDR3 is 13 amino acids long. Germline V gives CDR1 DFQATT, CDR2 SNEGSKA (reference sequence).

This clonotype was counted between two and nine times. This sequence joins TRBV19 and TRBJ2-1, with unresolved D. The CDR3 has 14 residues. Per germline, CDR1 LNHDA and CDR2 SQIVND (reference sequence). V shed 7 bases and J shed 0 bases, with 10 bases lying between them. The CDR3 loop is CASTLGSSYNEQFF. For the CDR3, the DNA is TGTGCCAGTACCCTCGGTAGCTCCTACAATGAGCAGTTCTTC.

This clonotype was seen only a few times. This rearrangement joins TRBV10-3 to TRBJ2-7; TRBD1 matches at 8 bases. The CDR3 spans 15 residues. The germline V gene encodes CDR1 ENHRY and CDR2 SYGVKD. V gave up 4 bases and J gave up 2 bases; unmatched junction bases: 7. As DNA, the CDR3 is TGTGCCATCAGTGGCACAGGGGGACTTACCTACGAGCAGTACTTC. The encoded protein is CAISGTGGLTYEQYF.

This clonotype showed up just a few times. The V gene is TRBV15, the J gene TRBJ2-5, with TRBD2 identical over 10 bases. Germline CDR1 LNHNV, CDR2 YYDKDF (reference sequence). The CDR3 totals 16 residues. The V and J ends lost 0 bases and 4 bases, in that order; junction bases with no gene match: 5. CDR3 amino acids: CATSRDRLAGAETQYF. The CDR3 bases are TGTGCCACCAGCAGAGACAGGCTAGCGGGAGCAGAGACCCAGTACTTC.

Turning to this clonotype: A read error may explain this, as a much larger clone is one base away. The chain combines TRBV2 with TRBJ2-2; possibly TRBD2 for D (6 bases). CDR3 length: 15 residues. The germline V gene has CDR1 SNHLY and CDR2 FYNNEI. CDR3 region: CASSGAGTNAGELFF. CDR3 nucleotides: TGTGCCAGCAGTGGTGCGGGAACGAACGCCGGGGAGCTGTTTTTT.

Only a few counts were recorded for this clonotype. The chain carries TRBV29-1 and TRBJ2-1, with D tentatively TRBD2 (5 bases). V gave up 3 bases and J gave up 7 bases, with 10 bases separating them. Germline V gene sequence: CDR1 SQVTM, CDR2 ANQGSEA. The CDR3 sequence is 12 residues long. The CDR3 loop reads CSVEDSPNEQFF. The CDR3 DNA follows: TGCAGCGTTGAGGACTCACCGAATGAGCAGTTCTTC.

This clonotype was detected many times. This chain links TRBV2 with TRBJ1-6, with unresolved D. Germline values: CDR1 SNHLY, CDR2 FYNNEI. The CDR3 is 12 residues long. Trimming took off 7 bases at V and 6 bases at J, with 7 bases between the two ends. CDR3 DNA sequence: TGTGCCAGCACCCAGGCTAATTCACCCCTCCACTTT. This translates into CASTQANSPLHF.

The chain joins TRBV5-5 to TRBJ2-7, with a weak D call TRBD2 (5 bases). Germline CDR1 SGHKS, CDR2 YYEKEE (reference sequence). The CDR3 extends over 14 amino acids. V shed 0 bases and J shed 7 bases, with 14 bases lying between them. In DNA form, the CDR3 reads TGTGCCAGCAGCTTGGGAGCGGCGGTCGGGGAGCAGTACTTC. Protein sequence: CASSLGAAVGEQYF.

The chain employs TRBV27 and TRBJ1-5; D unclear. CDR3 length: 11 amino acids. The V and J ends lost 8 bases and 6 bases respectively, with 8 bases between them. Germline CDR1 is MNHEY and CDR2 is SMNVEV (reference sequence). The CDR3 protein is CASGPGQPQHF. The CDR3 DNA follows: TGTGCCAGCGGGCCGGGTCAGCCCCAGCATTTT.

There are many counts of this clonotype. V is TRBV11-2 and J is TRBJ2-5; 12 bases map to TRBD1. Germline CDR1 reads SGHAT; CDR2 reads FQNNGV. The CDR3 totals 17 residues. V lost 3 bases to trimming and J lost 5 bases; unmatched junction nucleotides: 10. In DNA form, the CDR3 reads TGTGCCAGCAGCTTGCCCGGGACAGGGGGCTTTTTGGAGACCCAGTACTTC. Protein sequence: CASSLPGTGGFLETQYF.

The CDR3 bases are TGTGCCAGCAGTTCAGGACAGGGTTACTACGAGCAGTACTTC. This sequence encodes CASSSGQGYYEQYF. The chain links TRBV28 to TRBJ2-7; 8 bases agree with TRBD1. V trimming: 4 bases; J trimming: 3 bases; junction bases outside the gene matches: 5. Per germline, CDR1 MDHEN and CDR2 SYDVKM. The CDR3 is 14 residues long.

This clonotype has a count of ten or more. CDR3: CASRSTGNYGYTF. Here the CDR3 DNA reads TGTGCCAGCAGGTCGACAGGGAACTATGGCTACACCTTC. The chain has TRBV19 and TRBJ1-2; TRBD1 agrees at 7 bases. Germline CDR1 reads LNHDA; CDR2 reads SQIVND (reference sequence). CDR3 length: 13 amino acids. The trim removed 9 bases at V and 2 bases at J, leaving 6 bases unmatched. The variable domain in full, with the rest retrieved from reference TRBV19 and TRBJ1-2, is DGGITQSPKYLFRKEGQNVTLSCEQNLNHDAMYWYRQDPGQGLRLIYYSQIVNDFQKGDIAEGYSVSREKKESFPLTVTSAQKNPTAFYLCASRSTGNYGYTFGSGTRLTVV.

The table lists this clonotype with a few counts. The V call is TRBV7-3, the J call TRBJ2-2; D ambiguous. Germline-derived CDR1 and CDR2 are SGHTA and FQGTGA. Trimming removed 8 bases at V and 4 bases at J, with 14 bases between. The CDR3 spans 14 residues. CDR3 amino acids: CASRLERVTGELFF. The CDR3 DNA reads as TGTGCCAGCCGCCTGGAAAGGGTCACCGGGGAGCTGTTTTTT.

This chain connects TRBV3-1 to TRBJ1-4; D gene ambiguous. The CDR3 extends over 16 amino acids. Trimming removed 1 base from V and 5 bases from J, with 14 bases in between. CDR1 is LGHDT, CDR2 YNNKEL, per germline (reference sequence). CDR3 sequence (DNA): TGTGCCAGCAGCCAAGTCCGCGGTAGTGGGAATGAAAAACTGTTTTTT. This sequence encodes CASSQVRGSGNEKLFF. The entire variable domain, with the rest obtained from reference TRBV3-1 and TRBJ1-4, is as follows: DTAVSQTPKYLVTQMGNDKSIKCEQNLGHDTMYWYKQDSKKFLKIMFSYNNKELIINETVPNRFSPKSPDKAHLNLHINSLELGDSAVYFCASSQVRGSGNEKLFFGSGTQLSVL.

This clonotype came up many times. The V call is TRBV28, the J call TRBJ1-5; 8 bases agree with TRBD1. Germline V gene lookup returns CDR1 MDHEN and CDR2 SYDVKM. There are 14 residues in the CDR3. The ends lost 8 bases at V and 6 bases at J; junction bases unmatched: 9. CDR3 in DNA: TGTGCCAGCGTCCCGGACAGGGTCAGTCAGCCCCAGCATTTT. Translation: CASVPDRVSQPQHF.

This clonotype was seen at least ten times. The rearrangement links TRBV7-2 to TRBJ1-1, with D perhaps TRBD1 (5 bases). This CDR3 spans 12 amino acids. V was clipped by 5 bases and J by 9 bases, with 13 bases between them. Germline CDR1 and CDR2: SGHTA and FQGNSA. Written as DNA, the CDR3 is TGTGCCAGCAGCCCGCCGGGGCCCCAAGCTTTCTTT. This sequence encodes CASSPPGPQAFF.

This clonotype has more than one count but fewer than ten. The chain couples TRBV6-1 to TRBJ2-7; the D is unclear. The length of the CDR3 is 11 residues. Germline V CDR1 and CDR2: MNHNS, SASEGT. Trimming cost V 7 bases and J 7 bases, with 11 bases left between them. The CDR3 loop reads CASKSIAEQYF. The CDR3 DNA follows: TGTGCCAGCAAGAGTATAGCAGAGCAGTACTTC.

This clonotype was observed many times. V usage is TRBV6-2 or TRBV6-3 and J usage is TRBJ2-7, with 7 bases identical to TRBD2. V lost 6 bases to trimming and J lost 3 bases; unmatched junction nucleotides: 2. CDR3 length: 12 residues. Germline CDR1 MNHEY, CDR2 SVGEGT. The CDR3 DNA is TGTGCCAGCAGAGCGGGGATCTACGAGCAGTACTTC. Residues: CASRAGIYEQYF.

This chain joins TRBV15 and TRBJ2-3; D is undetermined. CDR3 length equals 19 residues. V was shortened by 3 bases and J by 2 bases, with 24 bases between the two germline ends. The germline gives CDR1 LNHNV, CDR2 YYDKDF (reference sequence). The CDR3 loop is CATSRAGGIPGFYTDTQYF. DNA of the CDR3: TGTGCCACCAGCAGGGCAGGTGGAATCCCCGGGTTCTACACAGATACGCAGTATTTT.

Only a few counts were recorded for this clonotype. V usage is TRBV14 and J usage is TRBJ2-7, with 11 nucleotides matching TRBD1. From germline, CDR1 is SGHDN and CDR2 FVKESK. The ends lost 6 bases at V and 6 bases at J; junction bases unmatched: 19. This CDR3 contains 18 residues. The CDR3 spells CASSLLGGPSGTGGEQYF. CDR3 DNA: TGTGCCAGCAGTTTATTGGGGGGGCCTTCCGGGACAGGGGGCGAGCAGTACTTC.

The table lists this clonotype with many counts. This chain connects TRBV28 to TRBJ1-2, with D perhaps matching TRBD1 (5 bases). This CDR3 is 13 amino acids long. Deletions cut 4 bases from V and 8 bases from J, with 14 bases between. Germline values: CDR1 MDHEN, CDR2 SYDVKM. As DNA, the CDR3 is TGTGCCAGCAGTTCCCAGGGACCTAAAGGCTACACCTTC. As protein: CASSSQGPKGYTF.

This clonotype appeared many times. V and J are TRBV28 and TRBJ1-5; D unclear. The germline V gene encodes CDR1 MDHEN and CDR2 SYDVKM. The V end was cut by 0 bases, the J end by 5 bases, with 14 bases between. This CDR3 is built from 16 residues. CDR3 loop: CASSLWDSIGDQPQHF. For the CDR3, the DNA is TGTGCCAGCAGTTTATGGGATAGTATCGGGGATCAGCCCCAGCATTTT.

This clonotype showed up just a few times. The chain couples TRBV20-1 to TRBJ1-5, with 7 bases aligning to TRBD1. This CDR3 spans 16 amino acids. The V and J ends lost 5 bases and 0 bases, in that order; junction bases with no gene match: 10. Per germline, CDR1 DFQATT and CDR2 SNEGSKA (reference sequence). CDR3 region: CSAPNIHRGSNQPQHF. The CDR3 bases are TGCAGTGCTCCCAATATCCACAGGGGTAGCAATCAGCCCCAGCATTTT.

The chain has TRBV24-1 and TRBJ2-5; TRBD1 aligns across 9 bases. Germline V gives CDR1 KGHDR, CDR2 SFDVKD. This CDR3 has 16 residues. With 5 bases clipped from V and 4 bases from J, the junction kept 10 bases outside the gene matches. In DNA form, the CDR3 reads TGTGCCACCAGTGCCCAACAGGGGGCTGGGTTAGAGACCCAGTACTTC. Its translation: CATSAQQGAGLETQYF.

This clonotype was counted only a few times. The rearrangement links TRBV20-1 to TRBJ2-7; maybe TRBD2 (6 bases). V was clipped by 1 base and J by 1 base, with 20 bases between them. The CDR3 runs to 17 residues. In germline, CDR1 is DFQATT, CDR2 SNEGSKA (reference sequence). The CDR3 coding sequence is TGCAGTGCTAGAGTTCCCAACTACTCCGGGAGATCCTACGAGCAGTACTTC. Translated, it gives CSARVPNYSGRSYEQYF.